This T cell receptor (beta chain) was sequenced during a study of T cell repertoires in cytomegalovirus infection. Study information: Indications came from public TCR beta signatures; they pointed to CMV infection and to a matching HLA type.

There are 15 residues in the CDR3. Germline V gives CDR1 SGHTA, CDR2 FQGNSA. Trimming removed 5 bases from V and 7 bases from J; junction bases left unmatched: 12. TCRdb itself ran the reads through MiXCR, one entry per CDR3 protein. The sample has 450,000 to 600,000 distinct CDR3 sequences; about 42% are singletons. As regards this clonotype: What it recognizes is unknown.

The clonotype was recovered from a human donor in good health (CMV status not recorded). Some clones in this sample may be carry-over from other donors' samples. The J gene is TRBJ2-7, the V gene TRBV7-2, with 9 bases lining up with TRBD1. The starting material was cultured PBMCs, obtained from culture after CMV antigen stimulation. DNA of the CDR3: TGTGCCAGCAGCAGTTCCCGGGACAGGGTAAAAGAGCAGTACTTC. Translation gives CASSSSRDRVKEQYF.